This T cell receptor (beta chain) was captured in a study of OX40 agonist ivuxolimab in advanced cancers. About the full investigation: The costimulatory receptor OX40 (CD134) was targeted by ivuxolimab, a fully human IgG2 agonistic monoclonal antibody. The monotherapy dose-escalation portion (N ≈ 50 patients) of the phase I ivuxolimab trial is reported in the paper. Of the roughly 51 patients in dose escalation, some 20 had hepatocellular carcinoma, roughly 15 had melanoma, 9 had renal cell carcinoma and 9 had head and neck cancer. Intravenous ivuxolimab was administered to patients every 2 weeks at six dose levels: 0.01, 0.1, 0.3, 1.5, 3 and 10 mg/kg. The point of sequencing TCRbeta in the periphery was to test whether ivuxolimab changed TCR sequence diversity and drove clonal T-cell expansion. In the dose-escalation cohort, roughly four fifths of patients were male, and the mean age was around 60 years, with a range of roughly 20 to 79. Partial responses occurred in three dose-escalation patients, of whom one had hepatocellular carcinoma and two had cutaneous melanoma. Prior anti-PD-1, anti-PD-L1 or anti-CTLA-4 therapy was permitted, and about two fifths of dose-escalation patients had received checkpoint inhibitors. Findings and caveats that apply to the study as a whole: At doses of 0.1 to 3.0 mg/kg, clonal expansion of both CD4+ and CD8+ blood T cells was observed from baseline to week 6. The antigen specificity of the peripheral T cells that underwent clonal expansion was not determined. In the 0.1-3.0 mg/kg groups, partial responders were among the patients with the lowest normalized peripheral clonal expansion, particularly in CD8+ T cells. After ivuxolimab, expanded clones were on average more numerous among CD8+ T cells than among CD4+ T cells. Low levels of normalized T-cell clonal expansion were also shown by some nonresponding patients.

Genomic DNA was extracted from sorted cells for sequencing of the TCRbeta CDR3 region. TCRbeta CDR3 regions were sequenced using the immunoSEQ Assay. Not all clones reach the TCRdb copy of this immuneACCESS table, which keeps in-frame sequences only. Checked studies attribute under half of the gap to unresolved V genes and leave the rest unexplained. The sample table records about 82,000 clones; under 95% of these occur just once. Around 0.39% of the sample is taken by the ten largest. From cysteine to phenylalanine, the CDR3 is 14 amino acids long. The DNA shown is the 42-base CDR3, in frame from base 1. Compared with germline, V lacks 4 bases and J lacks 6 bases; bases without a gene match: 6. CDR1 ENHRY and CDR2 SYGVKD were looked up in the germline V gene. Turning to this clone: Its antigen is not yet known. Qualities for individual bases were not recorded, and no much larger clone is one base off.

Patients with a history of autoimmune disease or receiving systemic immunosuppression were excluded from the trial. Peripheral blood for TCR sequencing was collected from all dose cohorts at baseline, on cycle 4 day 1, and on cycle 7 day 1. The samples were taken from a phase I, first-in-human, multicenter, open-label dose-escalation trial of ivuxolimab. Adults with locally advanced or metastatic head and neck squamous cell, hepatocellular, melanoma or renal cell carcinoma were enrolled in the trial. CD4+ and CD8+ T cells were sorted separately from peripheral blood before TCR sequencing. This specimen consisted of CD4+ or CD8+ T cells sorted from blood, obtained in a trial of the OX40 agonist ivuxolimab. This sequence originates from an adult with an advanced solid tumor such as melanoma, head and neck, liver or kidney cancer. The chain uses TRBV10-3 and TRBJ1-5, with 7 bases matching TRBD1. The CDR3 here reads CAISGQGAGQPQHF. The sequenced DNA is TGTGCCATCAGTGGACAGGGCGCGGGTCAGCCCCAGCATTTT.